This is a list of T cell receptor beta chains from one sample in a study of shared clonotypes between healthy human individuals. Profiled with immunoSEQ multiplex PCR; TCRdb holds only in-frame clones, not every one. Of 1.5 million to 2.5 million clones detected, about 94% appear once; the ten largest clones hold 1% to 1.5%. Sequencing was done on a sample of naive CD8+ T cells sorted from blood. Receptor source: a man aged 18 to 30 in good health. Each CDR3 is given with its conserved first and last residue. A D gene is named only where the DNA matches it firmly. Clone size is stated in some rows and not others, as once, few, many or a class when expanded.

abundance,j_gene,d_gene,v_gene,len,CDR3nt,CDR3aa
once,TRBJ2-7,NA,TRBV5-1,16,TGCGCCAGCAGCCAAGGTGGCGTTTACGGCTCCTACGAGCAGTACTTC,CASSQGGVYGSYEQYF
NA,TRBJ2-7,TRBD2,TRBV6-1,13,TGTGCCAGCAGAACGCGGGAGGCCTACGAGCAGTACTTC,CASRTREAYEQYF
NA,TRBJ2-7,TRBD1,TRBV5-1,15,TGCGCCAGCTCCAATCGGGACAGGGTTGCCTACGAGCAGTACTTC,CASSNRDRVAYEQYF
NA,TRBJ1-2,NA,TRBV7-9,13,TGTGCCAGCAGTCCGGTGCTTCCCTATGGCTACACCTTC,CASSPVLPYGYTF
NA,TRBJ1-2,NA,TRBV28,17,TGTGCCAGCAGCTTCGGATCCCAGGACAGCTCCACTTATGGCTACACCTTC,CASSFGSQDSSTYGYTF
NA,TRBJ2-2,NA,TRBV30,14,TGTGCCTGTGGACTAGCAGGGGGCACCGGGGAGCTGTTTTTT,CACGLAGGTGELFF
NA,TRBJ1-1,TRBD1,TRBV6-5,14,TGTGCCAGCAGTTGGACAGGGGAGGACACTGAAGCTTTCTTT,CASSWTGEDTEAFF
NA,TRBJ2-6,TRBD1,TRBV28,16,TGTGCCAGCAGTACTATTCAGGGGGCTGGGGCCAACGTCCTGACTTTC,CASSTIQGAGANVLTF
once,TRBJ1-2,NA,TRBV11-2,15,TGTGCCAGCAGCCCCGGTTCTCGGGGCCTCTATGGCTACACCTTC,CASSPGSRGLYGYTF
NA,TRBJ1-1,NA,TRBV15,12,TGTGCCACCAGCAGAGTCTCAGGGGAAGCTTTCTTT,CATSRVSGEAFF
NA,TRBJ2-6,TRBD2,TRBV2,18,TGTGCCAGCAGGTACACTAGCGTTTCTTACTCTGGGGCCAACGTCCTGACTTTC,CASRYTSVSYSGANVLTF
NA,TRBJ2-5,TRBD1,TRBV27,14,TGTGCCAGCAGTCCCGGGACAGTCCAAGAGACCCAGTACTTC,CASSPGTVQETQYF
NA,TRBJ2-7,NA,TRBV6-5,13,TGTGCCAGCAGTTACAGAGGTTCCTACGAGCAGTACTTC,CASSYRGSYEQYF
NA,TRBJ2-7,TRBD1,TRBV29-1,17,TGCAGCGTTGAAGATTCCCCAGTTGGACAGGTTCGGGACGAGCAGTACTTC,CSVEDSPVGQVRDEQYF
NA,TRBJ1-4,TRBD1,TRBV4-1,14,TGCGCCAGCAGCTGGGACAGAAATAATGAAAAACTGTTTTTT,CASSWDRNNEKLFF